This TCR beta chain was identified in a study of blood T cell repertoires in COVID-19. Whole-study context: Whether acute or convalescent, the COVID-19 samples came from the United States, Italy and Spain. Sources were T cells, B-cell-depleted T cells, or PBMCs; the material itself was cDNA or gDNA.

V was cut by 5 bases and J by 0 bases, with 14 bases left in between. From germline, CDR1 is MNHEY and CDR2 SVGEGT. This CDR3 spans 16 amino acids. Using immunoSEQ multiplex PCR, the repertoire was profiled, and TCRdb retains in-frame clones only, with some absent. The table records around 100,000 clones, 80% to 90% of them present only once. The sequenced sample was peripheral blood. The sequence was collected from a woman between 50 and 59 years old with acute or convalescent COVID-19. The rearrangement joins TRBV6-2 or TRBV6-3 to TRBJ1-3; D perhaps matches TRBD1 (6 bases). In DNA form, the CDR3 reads TGTGCCAGCAGTCCCTTCGACAGGAGCTCTGGAAACACCATATATTTT. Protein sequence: CASSPFDRSSGNTIYF.